These 18 T cell receptor beta chains were sequenced from one sample in a study of T-cell reconstitution after alpha-beta-depleted transplantation in children. A library of TCRbeta sequences, prepared with unique molecular identifiers, was generated. TCRdb reprocessed the PCR reads with MiXCR, giving one entry per CDR3 protein. The sample gives about 300,000 distinct CDR3 sequences, around 9.1% of which show up once; approximately 7% is in the top ten. The material was PBMCs, obtained before TCRalphabeta/CD19-depleted stem cell transplant. The receptor source for this set is a boy younger than two with acute myeloid leukemia, due to receive a stem cell transplant.

This clonotype was picked up many times. J is TRBJ2-1 and V is TRBV4-1; maybe TRBD1 (5 bases). The V gene's germline CDR1 is MGHRA and CDR2 YSYEKL. The V end lost 0 bases, the J end lost 14 bases, and 14 bases lay between the germline ends. The CDR3 contains 13 residues. The DNA for the CDR3 is TGCGCCAGCAGCCAAGAGGGGCAGAGGAACAAGTTCTTC. Translation: CASSQEGQRNKFF.

This clonotype was recorded at least ten times. The V and J genes are TRBV6-1 and TRBJ2-7; TRBD1 agrees at 8 bases. The CDR3 totals 14 residues. In germline, CDR1 is MNHNS, CDR2 SASEGT. V lost 7 bases to trimming and J lost 0 bases; unmatched junction nucleotides: 5. This CDR3 is CASTRQGSSYEQYF. CDR3 nucleotides: TGTGCCAGCACCCGACAGGGGAGCTCCTACGAGCAGTACTTC.

The CDR3 loop is CASRYRDRVLPNTGELFF. The CDR3 coding sequence is TGTGCCAGCAGATACCGGGACAGGGTTCTTCCAAACACCGGGGAGCTGTTTTTT. The genes are TRBV2 and TRBJ2-2, with 9 bases that match TRBD1. With V trimmed by 6 bases and J by 2 bases, 13 bases remained unmatched. Per the germline V gene, CDR1 is SNHLY and CDR2 is FYNNEI. The CDR3 runs to 18 residues.

V gene TRBV12-3 or TRBV12-4 combines with J gene TRBJ2-7; 9 bases are a match to TRBD2. This CDR3 has 18 amino acids. Germline trimming cut 5 bases from V and 4 bases from J; bases unmatched to any gene: 18. The CDR3 region is CASSRTGHNSGSRYEQYF. CDR3 in DNA: TGTGCCAGCAGTCGTACAGGGCACAATAGCGGGAGTCGGTACGAGCAGTACTTC.

This clonotype came up many times. V is TRBV6-1 and J is TRBJ2-1; TRBD1 agrees at 10 bases. This CDR3 is built from 14 residues. Losses at the gene ends were 6 bases for V and 7 bases for J; bases not matched to a gene: 6. Germline loops: CDR1 MNHNS, CDR2 SASEGT. CDR3: CASSTDRGLNEQFF. The CDR3 DNA sequence: TGTGCCAGCAGCACCGACAGGGGGCTGAATGAGCAGTTCTTC.

This clonotype was recorded at least ten times. This chain uses TRBV7-2 with TRBJ1-5; D is unresolved. The CDR3 has 13 residues. In germline, CDR1 is SGHTA, CDR2 FQGNSA. Trimming took off 1 base at V and 3 bases at J, with 4 bases between the two ends. CDR3 protein: CASSLGLNQPQHF. CDR3 nucleotides: TGTGCCAGCAGCTTAGGTCTCAATCAGCCCCAGCATTTT.

This clonotype was recorded a few times. V usage is TRBV5-1 and J usage is TRBJ2-1; 8 nucleotides agree with TRBD2. V lost 1 base to trimming and J lost 5 bases; unmatched junction nucleotides: 5. Germline assignment: CDR1 SGHRS and CDR2 YFSETQ. The length of the CDR3 is 15 residues. The CDR3 is CASSLTLLADNEQFF. The CDR3 nucleotides are TGCGCCAGCAGCTTGACCCTACTAGCGGACAATGAGCAGTTCTTC.

A few counts support this clonotype. The rearrangement uses TRBV28 and TRBJ1-5; unclear D gene. V lost 7 bases and J lost 0, with 10 bases in between. CDR1 MDHEN and CDR2 SYDVKM come from the germline V gene. The CDR3 runs 14 residues. In DNA, the CDR3 is TGTGCCAGCAATCTGCCCTATAGCAATCAGCCCCAGCATTTT. It codes for CASNLPYSNQPQHF. Complete variable domain (other parts from reference TRBV28 and TRBJ1-5): DVKVTQSSRYLVKRTGEKVFLECVQDMDHENMFWYRQDPGLGLRLIYFSYDVKMKEKGDIPEGYSVSREKKERFSLILESASTNQTSMYLCASNLPYSNQPQHFGDGTRLSIL.

This clonotype was observed at least ten times. V usage is TRBV12-3 or TRBV12-4 and J usage is TRBJ2-5; D not certain. This CDR3 region has 13 residues. Trimming shortened V by 3 bases and J by 0 bases, and 5 bases separated the two germline ends. The CDR3 here is CASSFGDQETQYF. Written as DNA, the CDR3 is TGTGCCAGCAGTTTTGGGGACCAAGAGACCCAGTACTTC.

This clonotype has a count of ten or more. The chain couples TRBV25-1 to TRBJ2-1; the D gene could be TRBD1 or TRBD2 (5 bases each). Germline CDR1 MGHDK, CDR2 SYGVNS. The V and J ends lost 0 bases and 6 bases respectively, with 12 bases between them. The CDR3 length is 15 residues. In nucleotides, the CDR3 is TGTGCCAGCAGTGAATATCGGGCAGGGACCAATGAGCAGTTCTTC. Its translation is CASSEYRAGTNEQFF. The entire variable domain, with the rest obtained from reference TRBV25-1 and TRBJ2-1, is as follows: EADIYQTPRYLVIGTGKKITLECSQTMGHDKMYWYQQDPGMELHLIHYSYGVNSTEKGDLSSESTVSRIRTEHFPLTLESARPSHTSQYLCASSEYRAGTNEQFFGPGTRLTVL.

In its sample, this clonotype was seen many times. The chain is built from TRBV12-3 or TRBV12-4 and TRBJ2-7; D might be TRBD1 or TRBD2, each matching 5 bases. The CDR3 extends over 13 amino acids. Trimming removed 3 bases at V and 6 bases at J, with 12 bases between. The CDR3 reads CASSFVRGSEQYF. DNA for the CDR3: TGTGCCAGCAGTTTTGTGAGGGGAAGCGAGCAGTACTTC.

This clonotype was counted ten times or more. The V gene is TRBV7-3, the J gene TRBJ2-3; maybe TRBD1 (5 bases). V was cut by 3 bases and J by 2 bases, with 9 bases left in between. This CDR3 contains 14 residues. Germline assignment: CDR1 SGHTA and CDR2 FQGTGA. CDR3 nucleotide sequence: TGTGCCAGCAGCTTCACAGGATTCACAGATACGCAGTATTTT. It specifies CASSFTGFTDTQYF. Full variable domain (rest looked up from reference TRBV7-3 and TRBJ2-3): GAGVSQTPSNKVTEKGKYVELRCDPISGHTALYWYRQSLGQGPEFLIYFQGTGAADDSGLPNDRFFAVRPEGSVSTLKIQRTERGDSAVYLCASSFTGFTDTQYFGPGTRLTVL.

J is TRBJ1-1 and V is TRBV20-1; no reliable D call. V was cut by 1 base and J by 4 bases, with 7 bases left in between. The length of the CDR3 is 12 residues. Germline loops: CDR1 DFQATT, CDR2 SNEGSKA (reference sequence). The DNA for the CDR3 is TGCAGTGCTAGAGGATACCTCACTGAAGCTTTCTTT. Protein product: CSARGYLTEAFF.

This clonotype was picked up a small number of times. The chain recombines TRBV5-5 with TRBJ1-5; a weak D match, TRBD1 (6 bases). The CDR3 contains 15 residues. Trimming pared 1 base from V and 4 bases from J, leaving 12 bases between. Germline V gene lookup returns CDR1 SGHKS and CDR2 YYEKEE (reference sequence). In nucleotides, the CDR3 is TGTGCCAGCAGCTTGCACAGGGTGGTTAATCAGCCCCAGCATTTT. Protein product: CASSLHRVVNQPQHF.

This clonotype was picked up many times. The J gene is TRBJ2-2, the V gene TRBV2, with 8 bases aligning to TRBD2. Looked up from germline, CDR1 is SNHLY and CDR2 is FYNNEI. V shed 4 bases and J 7 bases; nucleotides not matched to a gene: 2. The CDR3 runs 13 residues. CDR3 DNA sequence: TGTGCCAGCAGTGCCCTAGCGGGCGGGGAGCTGTTTTTT. As protein: CASSALAGGELFF.

This clonotype was recorded at least ten times. This sequence joins TRBV6-1 and TRBJ1-2; no definite D call. V was clipped by 2 bases and J by 6 bases, with 7 bases between them. Germline CDR1 reads MNHNS; CDR2 reads SASEGT. CDR3 size: 12 residues. The CDR3 nucleotides read TGTGCCAGCAGTGAATACAGAAATGGCTACACCTTC. Encoded protein: CASSEYRNGYTF.

This clonotype was recorded only once. J is TRBJ2-2 and V is TRBV7-2; TRBD2 matches at 7 bases. The V gene end was trimmed by 5 bases and the J gene end by 1 base; junction bases not matched to a gene: 7. Germline loops: CDR1 SGHTA, CDR2 FQGNSA. The CDR3 is made up of 16 amino acids. The CDR3 DNA reads TGTGCCAGCAGCACAGGACTAGTCGAGAACACCGGGGAGCTGTTTTTT. It encodes CASSTGLVENTGELFF.

This clonotype was seen a handful of times. The chain has TRBV19 and TRBJ2-1, with 9 bases that match TRBD1. Germline values: CDR1 LNHDA, CDR2 SQIVND (reference sequence). The CDR3 spans 14 residues. V trimming: 3 bases; J trimming: 5 bases; junction bases outside the gene matches: 2. The CDR3 nucleotides are TGTGCCAGTAGTATCTGGGACAGGGACAATGAGCAGTTCTTC. This sequence encodes CASSIWDRDNEQFF.